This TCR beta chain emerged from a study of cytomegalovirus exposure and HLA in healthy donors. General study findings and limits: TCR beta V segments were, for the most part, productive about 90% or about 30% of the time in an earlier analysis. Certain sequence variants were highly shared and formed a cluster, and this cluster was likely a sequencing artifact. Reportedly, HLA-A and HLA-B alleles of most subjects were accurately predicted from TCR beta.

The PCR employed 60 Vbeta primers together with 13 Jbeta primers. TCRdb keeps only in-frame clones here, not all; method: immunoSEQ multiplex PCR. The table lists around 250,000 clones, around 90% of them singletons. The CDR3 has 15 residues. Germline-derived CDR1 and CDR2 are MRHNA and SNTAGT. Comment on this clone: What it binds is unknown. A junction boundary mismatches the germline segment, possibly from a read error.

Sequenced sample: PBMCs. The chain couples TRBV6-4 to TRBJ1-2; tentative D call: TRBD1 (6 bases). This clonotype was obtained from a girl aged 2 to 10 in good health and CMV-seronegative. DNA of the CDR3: TGTGCCAGCAGAGCGGGACACCTCTCTAAATATGGCTACACCTTC. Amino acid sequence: CASRAGHLSKYGYTF.